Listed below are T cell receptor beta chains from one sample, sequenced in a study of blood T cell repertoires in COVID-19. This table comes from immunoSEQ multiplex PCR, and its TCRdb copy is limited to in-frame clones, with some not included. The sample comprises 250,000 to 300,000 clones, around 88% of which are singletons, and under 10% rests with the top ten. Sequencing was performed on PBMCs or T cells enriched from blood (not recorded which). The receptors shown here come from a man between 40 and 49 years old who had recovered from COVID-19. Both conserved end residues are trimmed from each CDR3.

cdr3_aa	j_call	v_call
ASSSGQGGQPQH	TRBJ1-5	TRBV13
ASSPGSSGPYEQY	TRBJ2-7	TRBV7-3
ASSQDPVYNEQF	TRBJ2-1	TRBV3-1/TRBV3-2
ASRTTLLLRGTDTQY	TRBJ2-3	TRBV28
ASSQDMWDRGLGNTEAF	TRBJ1-1	TRBV4-3
ASSQSWGYTGELF	TRBJ2-2	TRBV4-3
ASSLALENYGYT	TRBJ1-2	TRBV5-1
ASSLSRTGNEYGQY	TRBJ2-7	TRBV28
ASSTLLAGYNQPQH	TRBJ1-5	TRBV19
ASSLGAGQGKNIQY	TRBJ2-4	TRBV7-2
ASSHTNTGELF	TRBJ2-2	TRBV13
ASSVGTAGAHTGELF	TRBJ2-2	TRBV9
ASSPTGTGDKTQY	TRBJ2-5	TRBV19
ASSSAGRIAGTDTQY	TRBJ2-3	TRBV7-3